This T cell receptor beta chain was identified during a study of T cell responses to AZD1222 COVID-19 vaccine. About this clone itself: Its antigen is undetermined.

Using immunoSEQ multiplex PCR, the repertoire was profiled, and TCRdb retains in-frame clones only, with some absent. The profile shows tens of thousands of clones, 75% to 90% of them singletons. CDR3 length equals 15 residues. Trimming stripped 3 bases from V and 8 bases from J, with 17 bases between. CDR1 and CDR2 (germline): DFQATT, SNEGSKA (reference sequence). Findings and limits, study-wide: Breadth and depth of Spike-specific TCRs rose after two AZD1222 doses. Regions 160-218 and 743-854 held dominance among vaccine-associated CD4 TCRs, which spanned spike. Most donors were white British and more were female, and clonal diversity was possibly underestimated.

The chain joins TRBV20-1 to TRBJ1-6, with D possibly being TRBD1 (5 bases). Sequencing was performed on peripheral blood, taken 28 days after the second AZD1222 dose. The clonotype comes from an adult who received the AZD1222 COVID-19 vaccine. This chain's CDR3 is CSASPGRGVDSPLHF. CDR3 sequence (DNA): TGCAGTGCTAGTCCCGGTCGGGGGGTCGATTCACCCCTCCACTTT.